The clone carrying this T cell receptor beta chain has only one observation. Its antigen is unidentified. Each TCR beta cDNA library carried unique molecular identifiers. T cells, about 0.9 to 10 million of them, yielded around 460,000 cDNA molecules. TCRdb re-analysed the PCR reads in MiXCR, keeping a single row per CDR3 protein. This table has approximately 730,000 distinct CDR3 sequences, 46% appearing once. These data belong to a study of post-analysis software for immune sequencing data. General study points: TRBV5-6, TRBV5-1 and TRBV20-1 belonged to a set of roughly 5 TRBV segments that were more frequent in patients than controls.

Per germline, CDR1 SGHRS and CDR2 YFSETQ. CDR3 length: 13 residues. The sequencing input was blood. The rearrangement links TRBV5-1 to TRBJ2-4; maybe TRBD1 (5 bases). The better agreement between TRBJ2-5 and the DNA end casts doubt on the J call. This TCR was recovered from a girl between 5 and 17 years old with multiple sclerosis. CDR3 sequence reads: CASSLTAFETQYF. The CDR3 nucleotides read TGCGCCAGCAGCCTGACAGCCTTTGAGACCCAGTACTTC.